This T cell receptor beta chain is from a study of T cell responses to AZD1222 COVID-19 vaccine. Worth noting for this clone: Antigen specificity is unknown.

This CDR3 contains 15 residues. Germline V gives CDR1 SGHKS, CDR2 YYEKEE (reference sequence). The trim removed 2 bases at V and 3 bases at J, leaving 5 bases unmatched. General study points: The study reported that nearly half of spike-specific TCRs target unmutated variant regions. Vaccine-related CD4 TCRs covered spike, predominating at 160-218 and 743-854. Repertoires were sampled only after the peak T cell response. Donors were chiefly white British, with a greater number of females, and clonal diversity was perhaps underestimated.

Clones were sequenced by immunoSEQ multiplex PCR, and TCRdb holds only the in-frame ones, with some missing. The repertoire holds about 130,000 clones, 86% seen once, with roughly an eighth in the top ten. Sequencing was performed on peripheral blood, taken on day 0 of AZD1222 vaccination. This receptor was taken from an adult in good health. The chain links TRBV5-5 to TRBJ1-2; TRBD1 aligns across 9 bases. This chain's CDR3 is CASSFSGTGYYGYTF. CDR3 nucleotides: TGTGCCAGCAGCTTCTCCGGGACAGGGTACTATGGCTACACCTTC.